Reported below is one T cell receptor (beta chain). Trimming took off 4 bases at V and 2 bases at J, with 12 bases between the two ends. Germline values: CDR1 SGHTA, CDR2 FQGTGA. The CDR3 is made up of 15 amino acids. The sample belongs to a study of T cell repertoires in ileal Crohn's disease. Some clones are missing from TCRdb's copy, which holds only in-frame ones; the method was immunoSEQ multiplex PCR. The data hold about 9,600 clones, with 76% observed a single time. This receptor was taken from an adult with Crohn's disease. The rearrangement links TRBV7-3 to TRBJ2-1; a possible D gene is TRBD2 (7 bases). The sample consisted of ileal tissue. This CDR3 reads CASSSLGGPYNEQFF. The DNA for the CDR3 is TGTGCCAGCAGCTCACTGGGGGGGCCCTACAATGAGCAGTTCTTC.